Below, one T cell receptor beta chain is given with its context. Unexposed donor CD4+ T cells date from 2011-2018, before the COVID-19 pandemic. This sample is part of a study of CD4 T cells in relation to SARS-CoV-2 and coronaviruses. TCRdb's table, derived via immunoSEQ multiplex PCR, lists solely in-frame clones and lacks some. This table holds 60,000 to 75,000 clones, more than 80% found once. This clonotype was sampled from a human donor in good health. Sequencing input: naive CD4+ T cells from PBMCs. The subset was: naive CD4+ T cells isolated by negative enrichment.

The CDR3 sequence: CASSPRTSAETQYF. The CDR3 coding sequence is TGTGCCAGCAGTCCCCGGACTAGCGCAGAGACCCAGTACTTC. The chain combines TRBV2 with TRBJ2-5; 9 positions agree with TRBD2. Germline lookup yields CDR1 SNHLY and CDR2 FYNNEI. The J segment lost 4 bases and the V segment lost 5 bases, leaving 5 bases of the junction unmatched. CDR3 size: 14 residues. The whole variable domain, remainder taken from reference TRBV2 and TRBJ2-5, is EPEVTQTPSHQVTQMGQEVILRCVPISNHLYFYWYRQILGQKVEFLVSFYNNEISEKSEIFDDQFSVERPDGSNFTLKIRSTKLEDSAMYFCASSPRTSAETQYFGPGTRLLVL.